The clone carrying this T cell receptor beta chain appeared a single time. What it binds is not known. PCR employed 60 Vbeta and 13 Jbeta primers. The repertoire was sequenced with immunoSEQ multiplex PCR; TCRdb's copy has only in-frame clones and lacks some. This table holds some 30,000 clones, roughly 84% found once. Germline V gives CDR1 LNHNV, CDR2 YYDKDF (reference sequence). V lost 0 bases, J lost 7 bases, and 9 bases stayed unmatched. This CDR3 has 16 amino acids. The donors gave bone marrow, and they were healthy. This sample stems from a study of cytomegalovirus exposure and HLA in healthy donors. Overall study findings and caveats: By HLA locus, TCR association rates varied in a later analysis, with DRB1 showing the most and HLA-C the fewest. The study labeled 164 TCR beta chains cytomegalovirus-associated.

The chain recombines TRBV15 with TRBJ2-1; TRBD1 matches at 7 bases. Sequenced material: PBMCs. This TCR was sampled from a woman younger than 30 in good health and CMV-seronegative. The CDR3, as DNA: TGTGCCACCAGCAGAGATGGGGCAGGGGGTTGGAATGAGCAGTTCTTC. It yields the protein CATSRDGAGGWNEQFF.